The 22 T cell receptor beta chains in this list originate from one sample, sequenced in a study of cytomegalovirus exposure and HLA in healthy donors. PCR amplification relied on 60 Vbeta primers (plus 13 Jbeta primers). Assay used: immunoSEQ multiplex PCR; TCRdb lists only in-frame clones, some missing. The sample lists approximately 79,000 clones; around 76% were seen once. Sequencing was carried out using PBMCs. The receptors were sampled from a male donor in good health and CMV-seropositive.

The rearrangement uses TRBV19 and TRBJ2-3; D unresolved. Germline-derived CDR1 and CDR2 are LNHDA and SQIVND (reference sequence). CDR3 length: 12 amino acids. The V end lost 7 bases, the J end lost 4 bases, and 9 bases lay between the germline ends. CDR3 coding DNA: TGTGCCAGTACAACGGGTGCAGATACGCAGTATTTT. The encoded protein is CASTTGADTQYF.

The V and J genes are TRBV19 and TRBJ2-7; TRBD2 aligns across 13 bases. The germline gives CDR1 LNHDA, CDR2 SQIVND (reference sequence). There are 14 residues in the CDR3. V dropped 6 bases and J dropped 6; count of bases not matched to a gene: 5. CDR3 coding DNA: TGTGCCAGTAGCCGGACTAGCGGGGGAAGCGAGCAGTACTTC. Amino acids: CASSRTSGGSEQYF.

This clone was seen more than once but under ten times. This sequence joins TRBV7-2 and TRBJ2-2; D gene ambiguous. V dropped 6 bases and J dropped 4 bases, with 15 bases sitting between them. The CDR3 covers 15 residues. Germline CDR1 is SGHTA and CDR2 is FQGNSA. The chain's CDR3 is CASSKYSSSTGELFF. The CDR3 DNA follows: TGTGCCAGCAGTAAATACAGCAGTTCCACCGGGGAGCTGTTTTTT.

This rearrangement joins TRBV19 to TRBJ1-2, with 9 bases lining up with TRBD1. The trim removed 10 bases at V and 5 bases at J, leaving 8 bases unmatched. The CDR3 contains 13 residues. Germline V gene data show CDR1 as LNHDA and CDR2 as SQIVND (reference sequence). The CDR3 sequence: CATWDREGYGYTF. The DNA of the CDR3 is TGTGCCACCTGGGACAGGGAGGGTTATGGCTACACCTTC.

The V gene is TRBV2, the J gene TRBJ2-7; the D is unclear. Trimming stripped 4 bases from V and 6 bases from J, with 7 bases between. CDR3 length: 11 residues. Germline-derived CDR1 and CDR2 are SNHLY and FYNNEI. Here the CDR3 DNA reads TGTGCCAGCAGTGTCGAGATCGAGCAGTACTTC. Translation gives CASSVEIEQYF.

The J gene is TRBJ2-1, the V gene TRBV7-9, with D perhaps TRBD1 (5 bases). The CDR3 has 18 amino acids. The V end was cut by 3 bases, the J end by 3 bases, with 21 bases between. Germline V lookup: CDR1 SEHNR, CDR2 FQNEAQ (reference sequence). CDR3 region: CASSFALRGRDDYNEQFF. In DNA, the CDR3 is TGTGCCAGCAGCTTCGCCCTAAGGGGCAGGGATGACTACAATGAGCAGTTCTTC.

This clone came up once. The chain combines TRBV6-5 with TRBJ2-1, with D possibly TRBD1 on 5 matching bases. The CDR3 runs 13 residues. The germline gives CDR1 MNHEY, CDR2 SVGAGI. Between the trimmed V and J ends, which lost 4 bases and 10 bases, there was a span of 14 bases. The CDR3 DNA reads as TGTGCCAGCAGTTGGAGTAGGGGCCGGGAGCAGTTCTTC. It is translated as CASSWSRGREQFF.

The V and J genes are TRBV2 and TRBJ2-5, with 11 bases lining up with TRBD2. V was pared by 2 bases and J by 5 bases, with 10 bases of the junction left unmatched. CDR1 and CDR2 from the germline V gene are SNHLY and FYNNEI. This CDR3 spans 17 amino acids. The CDR3 nucleotides are TGTGCCAGCAGTGAAAGGCTGACTAGCGGGGCGGAGGAGACCCAGTACTTC. It encodes CASSERLTSGAEETQYF.

The chain employs TRBV18 and TRBJ2-3; D perhaps matches TRBD1 (5 bases). Trimming pared 2 bases from V and 6 bases from J, leaving 12 bases between. CDR3 size: 14 residues. Germline V gene data show CDR1 as KGHSH and CDR2 as LQKENI. The CDR3 sequence: CASSPGATDDTQYF. CDR3 bases: TGTGCCAGCTCACCAGGGGCGACAGATGATACGCAGTATTTT.

V and J are TRBV5-4 and TRBJ2-5; 8 positions match TRBD2. Unmatched junction bases numbered 4, after V lost 2 bases and J lost 4 bases. The germline CDR1 and CDR2 sequences are SGHNT and YYREEE (reference sequence). The length of the CDR3 is 14 residues. For the CDR3, the DNA is TGTGCCAGCAGCTTCGGGGGGGCCGGAGAGACCCAGTACTTC. Translated, it gives CASSFGGAGETQYF.

This sequence joins TRBV7-7 and TRBJ2-3; perhaps TRBD1 as D (6 bases). The V gene lost 5 bases and the J gene lost 0 bases, with 9 bases spanning the gap. CDR1 SSHAT and CDR2 FNYEAQ come from the germline V gene (reference sequence). This CDR3 is 14 amino acids long. CDR3 nucleotide sequence: TGTGCCAGCAGCCAAGACAGGAGCACAGATACGCAGTATTTT. Translated, it gives CASSQDRSTDTQYF. Combining the CDR3 with reference TRBV7-7 and TRBJ2-3 gives the whole variable domain GAGVSQSPRYKVTKRGQDVTLRCDPISSHATLYWYQQALGQGPEFLTYFNYEAQPDKSGLPSDRFSAERPEGSISTLTIQRTEQRDSAMYRCASSQDRSTDTQYFGPGTRLTVL.

The V and J genes are TRBV4-1 and TRBJ2-5; 7 bases align to TRBD1. The J call may be faulty, since TRBJ2-7 better matches the DNA end. Germline CDR1 reads MGHRA; CDR2 reads YSYEKL. This CDR3 is built from 17 residues. The CDR3 protein is CASSQVGTGFRGLEQYF. CDR3 nucleotide sequence: TGCGCCAGCAGCCAAGTGGGAACGGGCTTTAGGGGGCTCGAGCAGTACTTC.

The CDR3 sequence: CASSLDERGAYPGDEQYF. The CDR3 bases are TGCGCCAGCAGCTTGGATGAGAGGGGCGCGTACCCGGGGGACGAGCAGTACTTC. The chain recombines TRBV5-1 with TRBJ2-7, with D tentatively TRBD2 (6 bases). Germline V CDR1 and CDR2: SGHRS, YFSETQ. V lost 0 bases to trimming and J lost 5 bases, with 24 bases between them. The CDR3 spans 18 residues.

The rearrangement joins TRBV19 to TRBJ2-3; D possibly corresponds to TRBD2 (5 bases). The CDR3 covers 14 residues. V shed 7 bases and J shed 1 base, with 12 bases lying between them. The germline V gene has CDR1 LNHDA and CDR2 SQIVND (reference sequence). The DNA for the CDR3 is TGTGCCAGTACCGAGGGAGTGGGCACAGATACGCAGTATTTT. Translation: CASTEGVGTDTQYF.

The chain employs TRBV15 and TRBJ2-5; a weak D match, TRBD1 (7 bases). The CDR3 has 17 amino acids. The V end was cut by 5 bases, the J end by 1 base, with 20 bases between. The germline V gene has CDR1 LNHNV and CDR2 YYDKDF (reference sequence). CDR3 residues: CATSSRGGTATQETQYF. CDR3 DNA: TGTGCCACCAGCTCGAGGGGCGGGACAGCGACCCAAGAGACCCAGTACTTC.

This rearrangement joins TRBV5-1 to TRBJ1-1; D gene uncertain. V was shortened by 4 bases and J by 7 bases, with 17 bases between the two germline ends. The CDR3 length is 14 residues. CDR1 and CDR2 (germline): SGHRS, YFSETQ. CDR3 bases: TGCGCCAGCAGCCTTAGCAGTCCGGGATGTGAAGCTTTCTTT. Its translation is CASSLSSPGCEAFF.

The chain links TRBV6-1 to TRBJ2-3, with a possible D match to TRBD1 (5 bases). The germline V and J ends were trimmed by 6 bases and 2 bases, with 12 bases remaining between them. Germline V gene sequence: CDR1 MNHNS, CDR2 SASEGT. The CDR3 consists of 14 residues. CDR3 sequence reads: CASRVGHLTDTQYF. The DNA of the CDR3 is TGTGCCAGCAGGGTCGGACACCTCACAGATACGCAGTATTTT.

V and J are TRBV19 and TRBJ1-1; D call uncertain. V was pared by 2 bases and J by 1 base, with 5 bases between. Germline V gives CDR1 LNHDA, CDR2 SQIVND (reference sequence). The CDR3 extends over 13 amino acids. Here the CDR3 DNA reads TGTGCCAGTAGTATAAACAGGAACACTGAAGCTTTCTTT. It specifies CASSINRNTEAFF.

V is TRBV29-1 and J is TRBJ1-1, with D hard to call. V lost 0 bases, J lost 1 base, and 9 bases lay in between. Per germline, CDR1 SQVTM and CDR2 ANQGSEA. There are 14 residues in the CDR3. CDR3 sequence reads: CSVEDPNRNTEAFF. In nucleotides, the CDR3 is TGCAGCGTTGAAGATCCAAACAGGAACACTGAAGCTTTCTTT.

V is TRBV7-9 and J is TRBJ2-2; 7 positions agree with TRBD1. V was clipped by 4 bases and J by 3 bases; unmatched bases: 8. Germline V CDR1 and CDR2: SEHNR, FQNEAQ (reference sequence). The length of the CDR3 is 16 residues. This CDR3 is CASSSDRARDTGELFF. In DNA, the CDR3 is TGTGCCAGCAGCTCAGACAGGGCGAGGGACACCGGGGAGCTGTTTTTT.

The chain employs TRBV18 and TRBJ2-5, with 8 bases lining up with TRBD2. From germline, CDR1 is KGHSH and CDR2 LQKENI. V trimming: 3 bases; J trimming: 6 bases; junction bases outside the gene matches: 15. The CDR3 runs to 17 residues. CDR3 region: CASSPPALAGSGKTQYF. For the CDR3, the DNA is TGTGCCAGCTCACCTCCGGCCCTAGCGGGTAGCGGTAAGACCCAGTACTTC. The full variable domain, completed using reference TRBV18 and TRBJ2-5, is NAGVMQNPRHLVRRRGQEARLRCSPMKGHSHVYWYRQLPEEGLKFMVYLQKENIIDESGMPKERFSAEFPKEGPSILRIQQVVRGDSAAYFCASSPPALAGSGKTQYFGPGTRLLVL.

V is TRBV7-9 and J is TRBJ1-4, with a weak D call TRBD1 (5 bases). The CDR3 length is 17 residues. The V and J ends lost 2 bases and 5 bases respectively, with 18 bases between them. Germline CDR1 reads SEHNR; CDR2 reads FQNEAQ (reference sequence). CDR3 nucleotides: TGTGCCAGCAGCTTAACTTTGTCGACAGTAGGAAATGAAAAACTGTTTTTT. Translating it yields CASSLTLSTVGNEKLFF.